The source of this TCR beta chain is a study of blood T cell repertoires in COVID-19. Study in general: Acute-phase and convalescent COVID-19 samples originated in the United States, Italy and Spain. T cells, B-cell-depleted T cells, or PBMCs supplied cDNA or gDNA.

Original processing methods: Nucleated cell number was recorded as an estimate derived from reference gene primer amplification. Assay used: immunoSEQ multiplex PCR; TCRdb lists only in-frame clones, some missing. V, J and clone size reflect that table, while D and trimming were determined from the DNA. The sample yields approximately 110,000 clones, 82% seen once. The clonotype was recovered from a man between 65 and 85 years old with acute or convalescent COVID-19. The specimen was peripheral blood.

The CDR3 bases are TGTGCCAGCAGCGTAGAAGGACTACATAATTCACCCCTCCACTTT. It encodes CASSVEGLHNSPLHF. The rearrangement joins TRBV9 to TRBJ1-6; D not certain. Germline V gene lookup returns CDR1 SGDLS and CDR2 YYNGEE. V lost 0 bases and J lost 5, with 9 bases in between. The CDR3 consists of 15 residues.